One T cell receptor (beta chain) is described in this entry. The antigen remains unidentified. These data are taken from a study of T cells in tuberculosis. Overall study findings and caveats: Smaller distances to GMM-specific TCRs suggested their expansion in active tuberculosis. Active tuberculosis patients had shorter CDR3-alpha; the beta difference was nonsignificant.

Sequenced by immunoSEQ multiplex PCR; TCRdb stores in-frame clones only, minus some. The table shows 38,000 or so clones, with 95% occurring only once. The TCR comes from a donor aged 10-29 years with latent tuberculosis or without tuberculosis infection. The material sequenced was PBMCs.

The CDR3 is CASSQRTSGGAFRGTDTQYF. CDR3 bases: TGTGCCAGCAGCCAACGGACTAGCGGGGGGGCCTTTCGTGGCACAGATACGCAGTATTTT. The chain is built from TRBV14 and TRBJ2-3; TRBD2 aligns across 15 bases. The CDR3 loop spans 20 amino acids. With V trimmed by 2 bases and J by 1 base, 10 bases remained unmatched. From germline, CDR1 is SGHDN and CDR2 FVKESK.